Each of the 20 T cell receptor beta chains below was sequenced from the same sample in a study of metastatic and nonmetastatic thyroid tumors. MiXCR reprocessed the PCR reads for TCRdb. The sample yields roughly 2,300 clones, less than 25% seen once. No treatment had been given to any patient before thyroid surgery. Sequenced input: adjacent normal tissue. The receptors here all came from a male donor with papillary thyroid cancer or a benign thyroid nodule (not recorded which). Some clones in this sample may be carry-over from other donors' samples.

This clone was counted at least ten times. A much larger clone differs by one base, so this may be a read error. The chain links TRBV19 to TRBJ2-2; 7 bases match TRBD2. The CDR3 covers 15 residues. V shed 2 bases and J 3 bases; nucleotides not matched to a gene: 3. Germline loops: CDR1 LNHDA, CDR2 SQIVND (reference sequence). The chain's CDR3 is CASSITSADTGELFF. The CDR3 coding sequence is TGTGCCAGTAGTATAACTAGCGCAGACACCGGGGAGCTGTTTTTT.

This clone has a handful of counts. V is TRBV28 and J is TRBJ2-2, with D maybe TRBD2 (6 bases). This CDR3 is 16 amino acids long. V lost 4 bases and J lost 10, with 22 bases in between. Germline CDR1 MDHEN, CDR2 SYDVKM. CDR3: CASSSPGLAIIVELFF. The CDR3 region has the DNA TGTGCCAGCAGTTCTCCGGGACTGGCGATCATCGTGGAGCTGTTTTTT. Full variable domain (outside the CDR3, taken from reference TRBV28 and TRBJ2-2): DVKVTQSSRYLVKRTGEKVFLECVQDMDHENMFWYRQDPGLGLRLIYFSYDVKMKEKGDIPEGYSVSREKKERFSLILESASTNQTSMYLCASSSPGLAIIVELFFGEGSRLTVL.

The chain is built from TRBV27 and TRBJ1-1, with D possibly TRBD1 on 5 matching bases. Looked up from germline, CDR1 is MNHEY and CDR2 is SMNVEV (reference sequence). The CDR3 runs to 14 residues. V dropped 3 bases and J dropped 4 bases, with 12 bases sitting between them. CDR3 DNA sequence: TGTGCCAGCAGTTTTCAGGGCGGGACCACTGAAGCTTTCTTT. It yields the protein CASSFQGGTTEAFF.

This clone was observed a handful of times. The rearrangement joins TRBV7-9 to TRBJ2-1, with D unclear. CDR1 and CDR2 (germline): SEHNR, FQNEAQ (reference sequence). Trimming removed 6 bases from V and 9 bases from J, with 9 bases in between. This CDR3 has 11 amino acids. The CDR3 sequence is CASSYGPEQFF. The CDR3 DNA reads TGTGCCAGCAGTTATGGGCCTGAGCAGTTCTTC.

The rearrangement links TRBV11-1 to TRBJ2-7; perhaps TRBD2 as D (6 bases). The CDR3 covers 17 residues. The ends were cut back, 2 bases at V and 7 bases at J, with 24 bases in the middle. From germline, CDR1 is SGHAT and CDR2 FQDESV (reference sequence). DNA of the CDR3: TGTGCCAGCAGCTTAAGAGGAGGGGACCAACCCGGGGATGAGCAGTACTTC. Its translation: CASSLRGGDQPGDEQYF.

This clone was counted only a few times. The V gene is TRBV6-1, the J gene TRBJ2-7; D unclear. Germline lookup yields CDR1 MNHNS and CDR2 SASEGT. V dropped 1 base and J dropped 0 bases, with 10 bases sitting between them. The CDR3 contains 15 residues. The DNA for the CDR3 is TGTGCCAGCAGTGAAGGTAGGCATAGCTCCTACGAGCAGTACTTC. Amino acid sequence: CASSEGRHSSYEQYF.

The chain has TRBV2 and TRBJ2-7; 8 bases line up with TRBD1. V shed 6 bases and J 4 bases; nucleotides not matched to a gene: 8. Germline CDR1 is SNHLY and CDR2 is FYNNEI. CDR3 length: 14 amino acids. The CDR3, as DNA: TGTGCCAGCAGGTTGACAGGGGAAGGGTACGAGCAGTACGTC. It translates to CASRLTGEGYEQYV.

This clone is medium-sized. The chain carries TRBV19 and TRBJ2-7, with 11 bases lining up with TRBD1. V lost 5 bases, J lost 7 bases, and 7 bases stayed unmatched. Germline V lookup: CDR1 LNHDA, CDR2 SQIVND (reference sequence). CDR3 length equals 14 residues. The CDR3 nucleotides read TGTGCCAGTAGTGTCGGGACAGGGGGGCAGGAGCAGTACTTC. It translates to CASSVGTGGQEQYF.

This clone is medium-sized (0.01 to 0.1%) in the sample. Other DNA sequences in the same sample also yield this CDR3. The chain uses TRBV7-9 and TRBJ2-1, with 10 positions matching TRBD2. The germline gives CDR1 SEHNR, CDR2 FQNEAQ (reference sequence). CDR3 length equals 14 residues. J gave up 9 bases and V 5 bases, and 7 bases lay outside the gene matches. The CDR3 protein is CASSPVLAGVEQFF. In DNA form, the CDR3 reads TGTGCCAGCAGCCCAGTTCTAGCGGGAGTTGAGCAGTTCTTC.

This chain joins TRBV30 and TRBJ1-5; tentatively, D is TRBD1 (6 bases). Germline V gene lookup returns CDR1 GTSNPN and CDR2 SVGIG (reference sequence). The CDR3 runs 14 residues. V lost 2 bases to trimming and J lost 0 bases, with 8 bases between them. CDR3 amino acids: CAWSRDNSNQPQHF. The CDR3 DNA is TGTGCCTGGAGTAGGGACAATAGCAATCAGCCCCAGCATTTT.

As DNA, the CDR3 is TGTGCCAGCAGTCCCGGCGGCGGGTCAGGATCACCCCTCCACTTT. It specifies CASSPGGGSGSPLHF. The J gene is TRBJ1-6, the V gene TRBV6-1; D unclear. Germline CDR1 is MNHNS and CDR2 is SASEGT. CDR3 length: 15 amino acids. Deletions cut 5 bases from V and 10 bases from J, with 18 bases between.

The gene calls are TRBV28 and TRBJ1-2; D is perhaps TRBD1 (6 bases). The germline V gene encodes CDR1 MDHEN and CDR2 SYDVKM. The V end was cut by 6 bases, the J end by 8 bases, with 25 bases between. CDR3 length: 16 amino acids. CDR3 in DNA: TGTGCCAGCAGAAAACCGAGGGGGGGCGCAATTGGAGGCTACACCTTC. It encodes CASRKPRGGAIGGYTF.

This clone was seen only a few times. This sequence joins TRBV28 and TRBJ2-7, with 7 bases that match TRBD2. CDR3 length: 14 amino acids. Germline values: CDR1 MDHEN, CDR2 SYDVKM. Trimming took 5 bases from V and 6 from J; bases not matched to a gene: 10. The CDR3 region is CASSLLRLALEQYF. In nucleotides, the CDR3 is TGTGCCAGCAGTCTACTCAGACTAGCCCTCGAGCAGTACTTC.

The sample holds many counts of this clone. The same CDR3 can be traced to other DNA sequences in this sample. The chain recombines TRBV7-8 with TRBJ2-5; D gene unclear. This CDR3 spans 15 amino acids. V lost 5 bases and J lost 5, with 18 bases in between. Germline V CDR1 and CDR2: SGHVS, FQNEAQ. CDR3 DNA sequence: TGTGCCAGCAGCATAAGGCCCCTCAGGATCGAGACCCAGTACTTC. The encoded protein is CASSIRPLRIETQYF.

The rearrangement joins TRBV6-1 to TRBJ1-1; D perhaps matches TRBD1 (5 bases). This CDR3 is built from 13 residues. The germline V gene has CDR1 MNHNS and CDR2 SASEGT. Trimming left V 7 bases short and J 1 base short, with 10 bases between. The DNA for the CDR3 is TGTGCCAGCACCGTTACAGGGAACACTGAAGCTTTCTTT. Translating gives CASTVTGNTEAFF.

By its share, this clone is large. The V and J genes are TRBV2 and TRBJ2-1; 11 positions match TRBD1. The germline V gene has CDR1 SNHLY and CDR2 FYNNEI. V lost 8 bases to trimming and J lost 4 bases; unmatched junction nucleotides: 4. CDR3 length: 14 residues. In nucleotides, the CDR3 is TGTGCCAGCTGCGGGACAGGGGGATACAATGAGCAGTTCTTC. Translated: CASCGTGGYNEQFF. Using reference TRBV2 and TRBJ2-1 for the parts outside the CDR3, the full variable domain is EPEVTQTPSHQVTQMGQEVILRCVPISNHLYFYWYRQILGQKVEFLVSFYNNEISEKSEIFDDQFSVERPDGSNFTLKIRSTKLEDSAMYFCASCGTGGYNEQFFGPGTRLTVL.

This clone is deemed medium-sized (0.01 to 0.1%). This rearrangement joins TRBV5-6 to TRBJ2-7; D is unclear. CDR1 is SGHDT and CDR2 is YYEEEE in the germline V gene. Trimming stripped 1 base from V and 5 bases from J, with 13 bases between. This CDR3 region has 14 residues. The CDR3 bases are TGTGCCAGCAGCTTGTATGGGTATCACCACGAGCAGTACTTC. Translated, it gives CASSLYGYHHEQYF.

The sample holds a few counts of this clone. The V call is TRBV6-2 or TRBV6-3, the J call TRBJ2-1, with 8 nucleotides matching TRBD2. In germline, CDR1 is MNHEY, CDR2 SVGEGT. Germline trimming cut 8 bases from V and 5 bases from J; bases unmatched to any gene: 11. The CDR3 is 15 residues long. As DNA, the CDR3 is TGTGCCAGCCGATTCACGACTAGCGTAAACAATGAGCAGTTCTTC. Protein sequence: CASRFTTSVNNEQFF.

The CDR3 sequence: CSASGGAPQDQPQHF. The CDR3 DNA reads as TGCAGTGCTAGTGGGGGCGCGCCCCAGGATCAGCCCCAGCATTTT. The J gene is TRBJ1-5, the V gene TRBV20-1, with D possibly matching TRBD1 (6 bases). Looked up from germline, CDR1 is DFQATT and CDR2 is SNEGSKA (reference sequence). Trimming cost V 3 bases and J 5 bases, with 17 bases left between them. CDR3 size: 15 residues.

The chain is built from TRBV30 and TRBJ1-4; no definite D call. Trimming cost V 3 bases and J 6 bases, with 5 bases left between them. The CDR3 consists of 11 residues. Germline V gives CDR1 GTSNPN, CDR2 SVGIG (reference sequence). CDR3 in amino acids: CAWRGYEKLFF. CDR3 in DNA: TGTGCCTGGAGGGGTTATGAAAAACTGTTTTTT.